This T cell receptor beta chain was observed in a study of blood T cell repertoires in COVID-19 (dated by TCRdb to 2020 to 2022). Some background on the complete study: Samples from collaborators originated in the United States, Italy and Spain and spanned both the acute and convalescent phases of COVID-19. The material from the prospective study consisted of cDNA or gDNA derived from T cells, B-cell-depleted T cells, or PBMCs. Subjects who had been exposed to COVID-19, were actively infected with it, or had recovered from it provided the deeply sampled blood TCRbeta repertoires that made up the dataset. The repertoires were released in a freely available public database intended as a resource for research on the immune response to SARS-CoV-2. The samples were drawn from two sources: the first 160 participants of the ongoing ImmuneRACE study, and about 1,300 subjects contributed by 6 global collaborators. The sample metadata nearly always contained a de-identified subject ID, COVID-19 status, age in years and sex. Where HLA class I and class II types were available, the types were taken from metadata supplied by the sample provider, not from assay-based typing.

Overall study results and their limits: How much clinical and demographic metadata was included differed by source and by participant, and the metadata was provided uncurated.

Turning to this clone: Its recognized antigen is unknown. One base away there is no much larger clone; base qualities are not given.

Whole blood was collected in K2EDTA tubes by collaborating institutions according to the institutions' own protocols. For TCRbeta analysis, collaborator samples were shipped as frozen whole blood, as isolated PBMCs, or as DNA extracted from either sample type. The CDR3 runs 13 amino acids, cysteine and phenylalanine included. Only the CDR3 portion is preserved as DNA: 39 bases, with reading frame beginning at the first base. V and J are truncated by 3 bases and 7 bases respectively, leaving an intervening sequence of 13 bases. TCRbeta CDR3 regions were amplified from genomic DNA using the immunoSEQ Assay, a bias-controlled multiplex PCR. Under the source paper's analysis protocol: Within the assay, amplification of reference gene primers was used to estimate how many nucleated cells each sample contained. Sequence reads were collapsed and filtered to measure the absolute abundance of every unique TCRbeta CDR3 rearrangement. For each sample, productive Simpson clonality was calculated by taking the square root of Simpson's diversity index across productive rearrangements. TCRdb re-hosts the immuneACCESS table, in-frame sequences only. Its copies lack some clones; in the studies checked, an unresolved V gene accounts for under half of them, and the cause for the rest is not known. V and J calls plus clone size are reproduced from that table; the DNA served to infer D and trimming. This sample holds about 200,000 clones; about 86% were observed only once. 0.7% to 0.8% of the sample is held by the ten biggest clonotypes.

The rearrangement joined TRBV12-3 or TRBV12-4 to TRBJ2-7; possibly the D gene is TRBD2, per 5 matching bases. Sample: peripheral blood. The TCR was taken from an older woman with acute or convalescent COVID-19. The DNA sequence is given as TGTGCCAGCAGTTTTAGTACGGGGAGAGAGCAGTACTTC. It translates as CASSFSTGREQYF.